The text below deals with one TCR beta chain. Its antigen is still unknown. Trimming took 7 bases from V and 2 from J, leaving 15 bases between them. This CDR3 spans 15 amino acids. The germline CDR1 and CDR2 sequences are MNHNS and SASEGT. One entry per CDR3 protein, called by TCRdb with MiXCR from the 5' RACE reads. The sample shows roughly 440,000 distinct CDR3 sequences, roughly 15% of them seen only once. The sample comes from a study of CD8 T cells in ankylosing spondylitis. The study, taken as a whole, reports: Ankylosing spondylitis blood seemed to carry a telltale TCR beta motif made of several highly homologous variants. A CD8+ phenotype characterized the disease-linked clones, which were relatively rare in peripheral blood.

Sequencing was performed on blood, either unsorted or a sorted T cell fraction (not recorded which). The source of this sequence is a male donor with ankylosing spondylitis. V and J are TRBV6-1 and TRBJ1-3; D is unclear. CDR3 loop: CASKGGREAGNTIYF. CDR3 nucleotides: TGTGCCAGCAAGGGTGGGCGAGAGGCTGGAAACACCATATATTTT.